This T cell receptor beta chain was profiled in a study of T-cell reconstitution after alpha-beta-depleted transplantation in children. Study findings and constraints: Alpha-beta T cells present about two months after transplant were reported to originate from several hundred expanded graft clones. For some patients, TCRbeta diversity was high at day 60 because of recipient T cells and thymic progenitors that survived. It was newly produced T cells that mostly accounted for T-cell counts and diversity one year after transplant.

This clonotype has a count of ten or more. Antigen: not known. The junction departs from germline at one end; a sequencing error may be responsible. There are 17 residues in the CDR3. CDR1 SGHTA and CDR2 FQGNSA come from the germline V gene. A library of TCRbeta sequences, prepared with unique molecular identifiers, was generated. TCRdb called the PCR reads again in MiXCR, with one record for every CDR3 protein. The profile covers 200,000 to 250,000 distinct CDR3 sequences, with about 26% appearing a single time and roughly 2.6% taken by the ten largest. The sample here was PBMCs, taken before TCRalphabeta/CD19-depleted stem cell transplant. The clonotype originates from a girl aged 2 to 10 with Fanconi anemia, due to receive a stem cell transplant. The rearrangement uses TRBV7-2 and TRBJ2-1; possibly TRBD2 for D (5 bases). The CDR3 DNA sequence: TGTGCCAGCAGGTTAGGTGTTGGGGAGAACCCCTACAATGAGCAGTTCTTC. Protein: CASRLGVGENPYNEQFF. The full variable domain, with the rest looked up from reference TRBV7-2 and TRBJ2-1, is GAGVSQSPSNKVTEKGKDVELRCDPISGHTALYWYRQSLGQGLEFLIYFQGNSAPDKSGLPSDRFSAERTGGSVSTLTIQRTQQEDSAVYLCASRLGVGENPYNEQFFGPGTRLTVL.